The 5 T cell receptor beta chains below come from one sample, sequenced in a study of early T cells in non-severe SARS-CoV-2 infection. TCRdb independently ran MiXCR on the 5' RACE reads; one entry per CDR3 protein. The sample yields about 90,000 distinct CDR3 sequences, roughly 12% seen once. The sequenced sample was whole blood, obtained at baseline. The receptors here all came from an adult who was a healthcare worker with PCR-confirmed SARS-CoV-2 infection or an uninfected control (not recorded which).

The genes are TRBV19 and TRBJ2-3; maybe TRBD2 (5 bases). V dropped 6 bases and J dropped 6 bases, with 13 bases sitting between them. The CDR3 has 13 amino acids. Germline lookup yields CDR1 LNHDA and CDR2 SQIVND (reference sequence). DNA for the CDR3: TGTGCCAGTAGCTTCCGGACGGGGGATACGCAGTATTTT. Protein: CASSFRTGDTQYF.

The chain recombines TRBV11-2 with TRBJ2-4, with TRBD1 matching 8 bases. CDR3 size: 19 residues. The V gene's germline CDR1 is SGHAT and CDR2 FQNNGV. Trimming cost V 4 bases and J 1 base; bases outside gene matches: 15. This CDR3 reads CASSSRQGTYLLAKNIQYF. The CDR3, as DNA: TGTGCCAGCAGCTCTCGACAGGGGACTTACCTTTTGGCCAAAAACATTCAGTACTTC. The full variable domain, in which reference TRBV11-2 and TRBJ2-4 provide the parts outside the CDR3, is EAGVAQSPRYKIIEKRQSVAFWCNPISGHATLYWYQQILGQGPKLLIQFQNNGVVDDSQLPKDRFSAERLKGVDSTLKIQPAKLEDSAVYLCASSSRQGTYLLAKNIQYFGAGTRLSVL.

This clonotype was counted a few times. The chain joins TRBV11-2 to TRBJ2-5, with D possibly called TRBD1 or TRBD2 (6 bases each). This CDR3 region has 14 residues. Looked up from germline, CDR1 is SGHAT and CDR2 is FQNNGV. V shed 7 bases and J shed 1 base, with 13 bases lying between them. This chain's CDR3 is CASNLRGPQETQYF. In nucleotides, the CDR3 is TGTGCCAGCAACCTCCGGGGGCCCCAAGAGACCCAGTACTTC.

The chain employs TRBV28 and TRBJ1-1; possible D gene TRBD1, 6 bases. This CDR3 is 15 amino acids long. V was cut by 5 bases and J by 0 bases, with 13 bases left in between. The germline gives CDR1 MDHEN, CDR2 SYDVKM. Here the CDR3 reads CASSSYRAMNTEAFF. In nucleotides, the CDR3 is TGTGCCAGCAGTAGTTACAGGGCCATGAACACTGAAGCTTTCTTT.

The genes are TRBV5-5 and TRBJ1-5; D is possibly TRBD1 (5 bases). The CDR3 covers 19 residues. Trimming cost V 2 bases and J 2 bases, with 23 bases left between them. CDR1 is SGHKS and CDR2 is YYEKEE in the germline V gene (reference sequence). CDR3 sequence: CASSFGLFSGGDGNQPQHF. For the CDR3, the DNA is TGTGCCAGCAGCTTTGGACTCTTCTCCGGGGGAGACGGCAATCAGCCCCAGCATTTT.